A selection of T cell receptor beta chains follows, all from one sample in a study of CXCR3-negative and CXCR3-positive naive CD8 T cells. One entry per CDR3 protein, without DNA, is what TCRdb gives after re-calling the 5' RACE reads. Its clone listing holds about 82,000 distinct CDR3 sequences. What was sequenced was naive CXCR3- CD8+ T cells from blood. These receptors were obtained from a human donor in good health. Some clones in this sample may be carry-over from other donors' samples. Each CDR3 is given with its conserved first and last residue.

CDR3 protein: CASSPRTRTNEQFF
J gene: TRBJ2-1
V gene: TRBV11-3

CDR3 protein: CASSFSDRGSPLHF
J gene: TRBJ1-6
V gene: TRBV7-9

CDR3 protein: CAILFTGELFF
J gene: TRBJ2-2
V gene: TRBV7-9

CDR3 protein: CASSQDTYEQYF
J gene: TRBJ2-7
V gene: TRBV4-2

CDR3 protein: CSVEGQFYEQYF
J gene: TRBJ2-7
V gene: TRBV29-1

CDR3 protein: CASSLMVEEQTQYF
J gene: TRBJ2-5
V gene: TRBV11-2

CDR3 protein: CASSQEPFPGLAGTQETQYF
J gene: TRBJ2-5
V gene: TRBV3-1

CDR3 protein: CATKKQGAGEQPQHF
J gene: TRBJ1-5
V gene: TRBV10-3

CDR3 protein: CASSKGGTGGHEQYF
J gene: TRBJ2-7
V gene: TRBV21-1

CDR3 protein: CSVEGSSYGEQFF
J gene: TRBJ2-1
V gene: TRBV29-1

CDR3 protein: CASSTHRDRSRVNEQYF
J gene: TRBJ2-7
V gene: TRBV7-8

CDR3 protein: CASSQGAEHPYEQYF
J gene: TRBJ2-7
V gene: TRBV4-1

CDR3 protein: CASSFRGQLNTEAFF
J gene: TRBJ1-1
V gene: TRBV28

CDR3 protein: CTSSYGTGETYGYTF
J gene: TRBJ1-2
V gene: TRBV19

CDR3 protein: CNVEDLGTYEQYF
J gene: TRBJ2-7
V gene: TRBV29-1

CDR3 protein: CASGLGITSVQMGETQYF
J gene: TRBJ2-5
V gene: TRBV12-5

CDR3 protein: CASSTDGSYNEQFF
J gene: TRBJ2-1
V gene: TRBV9

CDR3 protein: CASSLTSYNSPLHF
J gene: TRBJ1-6
V gene: TRBV7-8

CDR3 protein: CASSSLPGGVYNEQFF
J gene: TRBJ2-1
V gene: TRBV6-5

CDR3 protein: CASSLITGSDTQYF
J gene: TRBJ2-3
V gene: TRBV27

CDR3 protein: CASSDGSSRGDTQYF
J gene: TRBJ2-3
V gene: TRBV9

CDR3 protein: CATSIGQGYGYTF
J gene: TRBJ1-2
V gene: TRBV19

CDR3 protein: CSVAGQGASETQYF
J gene: TRBJ2-5
V gene: TRBV29-1

CDR3 protein: CASSSFREGEAFF
J gene: TRBJ1-1
V gene: TRBV5-4

CDR3 protein: CAWSVLGDSTGELFF
J gene: TRBJ2-2
V gene: TRBV30

CDR3 protein: CASSAITDTQYF
J gene: TRBJ2-3
V gene: TRBV12-3/TRBV12-4

CDR3 protein: CSVVYWNTEAFF
J gene: TRBJ1-1
V gene: TRBV29-1

CDR3 protein: CASSMYSDSYNEQFF
J gene: TRBJ2-1
V gene: TRBV19

CDR3 protein: CASCPRWAGYNEQFF
J gene: TRBJ2-1
V gene: TRBV28

CDR3 protein: CSVSGGPSMSYNEQFF
J gene: TRBJ2-1
V gene: TRBV29-1

CDR3 protein: CASSDFGTDTQYF
J gene: TRBJ2-3
V gene: TRBV25-1

CDR3 protein: CASSLAYPLAGSTDTQYF
J gene: TRBJ2-3
V gene: TRBV5-1

CDR3 protein: CSVKGTSGSSYNEQFF
J gene: TRBJ2-1
V gene: TRBV29-1

CDR3 protein: CASRPTGANEQFF
J gene: TRBJ2-1
V gene: TRBV28

CDR3 protein: CASFGQGWYGYTF
J gene: TRBJ1-2
V gene: TRBV2

CDR3 protein: CASGGTNRPHEQYF
J gene: TRBJ2-7
V gene: TRBV25-1

CDR3 protein: CASSYRVSSYEQYF
J gene: TRBJ2-7
V gene: TRBV12-3/TRBV12-4

CDR3 protein: CSARASGHDLDTQYF
J gene: TRBJ2-3
V gene: TRBV20-1

CDR3 protein: CASSQDSKTQYF
J gene: TRBJ2-5
V gene: TRBV14

CDR3 protein: CSVELARPEAFF
J gene: TRBJ1-1
V gene: TRBV29-1

CDR3 protein: CASSLLGEQGFSYNEQFF
J gene: TRBJ2-1
V gene: TRBV12-3/TRBV12-4

CDR3 protein: CASSLITGRPSSYNEQFF
J gene: TRBJ2-1
V gene: TRBV5-6

CDR3 protein: CSAGGADLREEQYF
J gene: TRBJ2-7
V gene: TRBV20-1